The 9 T cell receptor beta chains reported below all come from one sample, sequenced in a study of blood T cell repertoires in COVID-19. Profiling relied on immunoSEQ multiplex PCR, and the TCRdb table lists in-frame clones only, not all of them. This sample yields hundreds of thousands of clones, of which around 87% are seen a single time; roughly 3.3% belongs to the top ten. Sequences were obtained from PBMCs or T cells enriched from blood (not recorded which). These receptors originate from a woman between 35 and 50 years old with acute COVID-19.

V gene TRBV27 combines with J gene TRBJ2-7; TRBD1 matches 8 bases. Per the germline V gene, CDR1 is MNHEY and CDR2 is SMNVEV (reference sequence). With V trimmed by 0 bases and J by 6 bases, 10 bases remained unmatched. The CDR3 contains 16 residues. The DNA for the CDR3 is TGTGCCAGCAGTTTATCTAGTTACGGACAGGGTAGCGAGCAGTACTTC. Amino acid sequence: CASSLSSYGQGSEQYF.

This chain connects TRBV7-9 to TRBJ1-2, with 12 bases that match TRBD1. CDR1 SEHNR and CDR2 FQNEAQ come from the germline V gene (reference sequence). The CDR3 has 16 residues. V lost 7 bases to trimming and J lost 7 bases; unmatched junction nucleotides: 13. CDR3: CASTERGTGGAGGYTF. The DNA for the CDR3 is TGTGCCAGCACCGAGAGGGGGACAGGGGGCGCCGGTGGCTACACCTTC.

The chain has TRBV6-1 and TRBJ2-5, with 11 bases that match TRBD2. Germline CDR1 MNHNS, CDR2 SASEGT. The CDR3 is 19 residues long. The junction had 15 bases not matched to a gene; V was cut back by 4 bases and J by 2 bases. In nucleotides, the CDR3 is TGTGCCAGCAGTGGCCGGGTTGGAGGGACTAGCGGATTACAAGAGACCCAGTACTTC. Its protein product is CASSGRVGGTSGLQETQYF.

The rearrangement uses TRBV23-1 and TRBJ1-1, with D perhaps TRBD1 (5 bases). TRBV23-1 is sorted into the ORF group, with uncertain function. Trimming took 0 bases from V and 4 from J, leaving 12 bases between them. This CDR3 is 15 amino acids long. The CDR3 DNA follows: TGCGCCAGCAGTCAATCGTGCAGGGAAGGCACTGAAGCTTTCTTT. Its translation: CASSQSCREGTEAFF.

This chain connects TRBV27 to TRBJ2-7, with 9 bases matching TRBD2. Germline-derived CDR1 and CDR2 are MNHEY and SMNVEV (reference sequence). The CDR3 length is 15 residues. V lost 5 bases to trimming and J lost 7 bases; unmatched junction nucleotides: 12. For the CDR3, the DNA is TGTGCCAGCAGTAACCTAGCGGGACCCCTCTGGGAGCAGTACTTC. Its protein is CASSNLAGPLWEQYF.

CDR3 amino acids: CASSAGTGGQPQHF. CDR3 DNA: TGTGCCAGCAGCGCAGGGACAGGGGGCCAGCCCCAGCATTTT. The chain combines TRBV7-9 with TRBJ1-5, with TRBD1 matching 12 bases. The CDR3 has 14 amino acids. The V segment lost 5 bases and the J segment 7 bases; nucleotides outside the gene matches: 3. Germline CDR1 is SEHNR and CDR2 is FQNEAQ (reference sequence).

J is TRBJ2-1 and V is TRBV9; 11 positions agree with TRBD2. V lost 3 bases to trimming and J lost 7 bases; unmatched junction nucleotides: 9. This CDR3 spans 16 amino acids. Germline CDR1 and CDR2: SGDLS and YYNGEE. CDR3 loop: CASSGGPTSGINEQFF. In nucleotides, the CDR3 is TGTGCCAGCAGCGGCGGACCGACTAGCGGGATAAATGAGCAGTTCTTC.

The V call is TRBV7-9, the J call TRBJ1-5; D may be TRBD1 (6 bases). The CDR3 runs to 14 residues. Trimming pared 1 base from V and 9 bases from J, leaving 13 bases between. Germline V CDR1 and CDR2: SEHNR, FQNEAQ (reference sequence). CDR3 sequence (DNA): TGTGCCAGCAGCTTAGAGACAGGTCCGGGGCCCCAGCATTTT. Encoded protein: CASSLETGPGPQHF.

The chain links TRBV6-5 to TRBJ1-5, with D maybe TRBD1 (6 bases). Trimming removed 6 bases from V and 4 bases from J, with 13 bases in between. Germline V lookup: CDR1 MNHEY, CDR2 SVGAGI. CDR3 length: 14 residues. The CDR3 loop is CASSPHQGNQPQHF. CDR3 bases: TGTGCCAGCAGCCCCCATCAGGGGAATCAGCCCCAGCATTTT.